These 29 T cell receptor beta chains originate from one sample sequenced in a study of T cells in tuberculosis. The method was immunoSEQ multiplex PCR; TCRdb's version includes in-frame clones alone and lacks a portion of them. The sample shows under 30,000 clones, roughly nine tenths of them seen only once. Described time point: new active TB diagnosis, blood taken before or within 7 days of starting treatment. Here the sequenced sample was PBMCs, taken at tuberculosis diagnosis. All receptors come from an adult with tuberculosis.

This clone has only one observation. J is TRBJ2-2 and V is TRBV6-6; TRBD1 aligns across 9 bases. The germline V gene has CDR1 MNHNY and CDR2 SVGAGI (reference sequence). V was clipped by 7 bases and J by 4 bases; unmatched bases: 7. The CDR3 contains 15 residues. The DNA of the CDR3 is TGTGCCAGCACCAACAGGGGGCGAGGCACCGGGGAGCTGTTTTTT. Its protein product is CASTNRGRGTGELFF.

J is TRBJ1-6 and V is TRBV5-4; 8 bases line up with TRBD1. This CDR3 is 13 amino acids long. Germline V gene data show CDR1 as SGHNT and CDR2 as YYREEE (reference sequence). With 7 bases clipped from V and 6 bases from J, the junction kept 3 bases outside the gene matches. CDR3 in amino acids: CASRTGINSPLHF. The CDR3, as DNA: TGTGCCAGCCGGACAGGGATTAATTCACCCCTCCACTTT.

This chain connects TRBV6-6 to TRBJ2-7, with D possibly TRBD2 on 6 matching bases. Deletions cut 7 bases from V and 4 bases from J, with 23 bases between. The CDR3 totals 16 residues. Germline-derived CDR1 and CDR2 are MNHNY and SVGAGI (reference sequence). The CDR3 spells CASTPIGGEIGYEQYF. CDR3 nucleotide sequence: TGTGCCAGCACCCCGATCGGCGGGGAGATCGGTTACGAGCAGTACTTC.

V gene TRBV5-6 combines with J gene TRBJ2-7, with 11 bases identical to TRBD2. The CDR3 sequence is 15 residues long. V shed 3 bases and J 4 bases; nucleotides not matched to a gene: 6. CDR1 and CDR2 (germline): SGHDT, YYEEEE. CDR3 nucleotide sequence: TGTGCCAGCAGCTCAGACCTAGCGGGAGGTTACGAGCAGTACTTC. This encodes CASSSDLAGGYEQYF. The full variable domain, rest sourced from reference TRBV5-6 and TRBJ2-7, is DAGVTQSPTHLIKTRGQQVTLRCSPKSGHDTVSWYQQALGQGPQFIFQYYEEEERQRGNFPDRFSGHQFPNYSSELNVNALLLGDSALYLCASSSDLAGGYEQYFGPGTRLTVT.

The CDR3 spells CASSISGNTIYF. Written as DNA, the CDR3 is TGTGCCAGTAGTATCTCAGGGAACACCATATATTTT. The chain couples TRBV19 to TRBJ1-3; the D gene is possibly TRBD1 (5 bases). The CDR3 length is 12 residues. Germline V gene data show CDR1 as LNHDA and CDR2 as SQIVND (reference sequence). The ends were cut back, 3 bases at V and 7 bases at J, with 7 bases in the middle. Complete variable domain (other parts from reference TRBV19 and TRBJ1-3): DGGITQSPKYLFRKEGQNVTLSCEQNLNHDAMYWYRQDPGQGLRLIYYSQIVNDFQKGDIAEGYSVSREKKESFPLTVTSAQKNPTAFYLCASSISGNTIYFGEGSWLTVV.

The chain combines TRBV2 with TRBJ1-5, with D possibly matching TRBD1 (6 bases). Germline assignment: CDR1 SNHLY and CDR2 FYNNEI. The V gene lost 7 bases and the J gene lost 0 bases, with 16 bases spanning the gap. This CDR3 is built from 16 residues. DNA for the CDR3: TGTGCCAGCATGCTGGGTCAGGGGTATAGCAATCAGCCCCAGCATTTT. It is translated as CASMLGQGYSNQPQHF. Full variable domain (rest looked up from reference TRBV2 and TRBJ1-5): EPEVTQTPSHQVTQMGQEVILRCVPISNHLYFYWYRQILGQKVEFLVSFYNNEISEKSEIFDDQFSVERPDGSNFTLKIRSTKLEDSAMYFCASMLGQGYSNQPQHFGDGTRLSIL.

CDR3 DNA sequence: TGTGCCAGCACCAGAGGACAGGGGGCCTACGAGCAGTACTTC. Translated, it gives CASTRGQGAYEQYF. The genes are TRBV6-5 and TRBJ2-7; TRBD1 agrees at 10 bases. This CDR3 contains 14 residues. Trimming at V came to 7 bases and at J to 2 bases, leaving 5 bases not matched to a gene. Germline lookup yields CDR1 MNHEY and CDR2 SVGAGI.

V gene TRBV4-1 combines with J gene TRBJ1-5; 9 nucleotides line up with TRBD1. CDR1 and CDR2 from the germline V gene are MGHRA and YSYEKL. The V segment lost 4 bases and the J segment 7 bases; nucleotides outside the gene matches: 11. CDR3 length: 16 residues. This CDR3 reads CASSRTGVGSEQPQHF. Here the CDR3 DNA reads TGCGCCAGCAGCCGGACAGGGGTTGGGTCGGAACAGCCCCAGCATTTT.

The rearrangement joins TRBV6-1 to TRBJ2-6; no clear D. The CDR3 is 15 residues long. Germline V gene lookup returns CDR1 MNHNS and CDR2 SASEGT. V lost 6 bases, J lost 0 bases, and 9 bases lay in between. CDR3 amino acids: CASSFTNSGANVLTF. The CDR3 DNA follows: TGTGCCAGCAGCTTTACAAACTCTGGGGCCAACGTCCTGACTTTC.

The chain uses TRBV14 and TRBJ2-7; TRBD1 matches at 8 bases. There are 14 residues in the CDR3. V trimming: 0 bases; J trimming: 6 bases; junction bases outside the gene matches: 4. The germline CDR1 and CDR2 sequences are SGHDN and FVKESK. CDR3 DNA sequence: TGTGCCAGCAGCCAAGAAACAGGGACAGGCGAGCAGTACTTC. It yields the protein CASSQETGTGEQYF.

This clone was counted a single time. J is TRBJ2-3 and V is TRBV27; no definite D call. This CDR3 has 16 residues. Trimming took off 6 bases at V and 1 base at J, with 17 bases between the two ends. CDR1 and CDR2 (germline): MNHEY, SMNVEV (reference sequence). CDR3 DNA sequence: TGTGCCAGCAGACCCCTACTAACCCTCGGCACAGATACGCAGTATTTT. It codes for CASRPLLTLGTDTQYF.

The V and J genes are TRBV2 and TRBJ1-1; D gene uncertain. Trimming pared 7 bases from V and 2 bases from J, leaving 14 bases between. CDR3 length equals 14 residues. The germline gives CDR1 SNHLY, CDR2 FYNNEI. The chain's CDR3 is CASILSAVNTEAFF. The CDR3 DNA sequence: TGTGCCAGCATCTTGTCGGCGGTAAACACTGAAGCTTTCTTT.

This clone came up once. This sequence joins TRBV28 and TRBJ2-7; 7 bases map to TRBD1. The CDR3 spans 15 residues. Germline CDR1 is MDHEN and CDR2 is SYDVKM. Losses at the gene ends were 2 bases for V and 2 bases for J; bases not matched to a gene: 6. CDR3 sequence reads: CASSLRTGYPYEQYF. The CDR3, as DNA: TGTGCCAGCAGTTTAAGGACAGGATACCCCTACGAGCAGTACTTC. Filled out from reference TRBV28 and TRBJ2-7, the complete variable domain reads DVKVTQSSRYLVKRTGEKVFLECVQDMDHENMFWYRQDPGLGLRLIYFSYDVKMKEKGDIPEGYSVSREKKERFSLILESASTNQTSMYLCASSLRTGYPYEQYFGPGTRLTVT.

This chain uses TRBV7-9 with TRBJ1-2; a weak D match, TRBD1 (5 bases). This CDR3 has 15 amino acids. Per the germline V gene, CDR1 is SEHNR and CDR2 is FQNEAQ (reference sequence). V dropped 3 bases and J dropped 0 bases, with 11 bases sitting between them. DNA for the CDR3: TGTGCCAGCAGCTTGGCCGGGGGAGCTAACTATGGCTACACCTTC. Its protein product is CASSLAGGANYGYTF.

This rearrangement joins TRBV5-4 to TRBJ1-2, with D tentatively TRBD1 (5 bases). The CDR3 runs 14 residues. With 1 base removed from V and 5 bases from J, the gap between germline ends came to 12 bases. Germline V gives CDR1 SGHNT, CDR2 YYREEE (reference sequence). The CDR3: CASSLTGGPYGYTF. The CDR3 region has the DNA TGTGCCAGCAGCTTGACCGGGGGACCTTATGGCTACACCTTC.

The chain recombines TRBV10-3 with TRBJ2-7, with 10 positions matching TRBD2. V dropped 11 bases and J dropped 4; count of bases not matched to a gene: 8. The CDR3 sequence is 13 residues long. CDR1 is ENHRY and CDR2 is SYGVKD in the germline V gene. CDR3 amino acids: CAARASGSYEQYF. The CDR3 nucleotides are TGTGCCGCCCGAGCTAGCGGGAGTTACGAGCAGTACTTC.

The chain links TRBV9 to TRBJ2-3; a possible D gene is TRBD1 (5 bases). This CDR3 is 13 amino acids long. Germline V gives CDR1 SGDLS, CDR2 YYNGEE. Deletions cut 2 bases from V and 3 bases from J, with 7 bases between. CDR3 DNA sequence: TGTGCCAGCAGCGTCGACAGTACAGATACGCAGTATTTT. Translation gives CASSVDSTDTQYF.

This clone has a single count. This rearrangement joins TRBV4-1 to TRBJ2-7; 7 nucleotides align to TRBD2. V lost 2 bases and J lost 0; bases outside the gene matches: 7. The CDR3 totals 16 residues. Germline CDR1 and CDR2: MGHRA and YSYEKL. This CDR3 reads CASSQRSGAFSYEQYF. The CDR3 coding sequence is TGCGCCAGCAGCCAACGAAGCGGGGCTTTCTCCTACGAGCAGTACTTC.

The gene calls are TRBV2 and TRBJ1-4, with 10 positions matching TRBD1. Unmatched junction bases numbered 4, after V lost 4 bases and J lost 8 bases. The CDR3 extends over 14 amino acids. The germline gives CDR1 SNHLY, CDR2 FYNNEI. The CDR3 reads CASSGMTGGEKLFF. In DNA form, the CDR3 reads TGTGCCAGCAGTGGGATGACAGGGGGCGAAAAACTGTTTTTT.

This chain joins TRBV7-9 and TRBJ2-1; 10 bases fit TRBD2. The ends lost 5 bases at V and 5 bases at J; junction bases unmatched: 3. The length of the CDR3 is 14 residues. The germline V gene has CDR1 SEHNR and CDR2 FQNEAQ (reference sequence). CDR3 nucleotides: TGTGCCAGCAGCCCTAGCGGGAGCCACAATGAGCAGTTCTTC. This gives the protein CASSPSGSHNEQFF.

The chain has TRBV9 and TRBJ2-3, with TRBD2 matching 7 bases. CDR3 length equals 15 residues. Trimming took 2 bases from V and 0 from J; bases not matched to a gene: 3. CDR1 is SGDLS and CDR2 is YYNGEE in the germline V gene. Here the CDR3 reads CASSVSGTSTDTQYF. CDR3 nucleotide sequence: TGTGCCAGCAGCGTGAGCGGGACCAGCACAGATACGCAGTATTTT.

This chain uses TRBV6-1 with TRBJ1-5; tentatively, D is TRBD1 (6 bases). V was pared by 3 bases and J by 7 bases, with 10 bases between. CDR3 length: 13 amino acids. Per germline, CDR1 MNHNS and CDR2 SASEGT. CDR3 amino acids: CASSDNREQPQHF. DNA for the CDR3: TGTGCCAGCAGTGACAACAGGGAACAGCCCCAGCATTTT.

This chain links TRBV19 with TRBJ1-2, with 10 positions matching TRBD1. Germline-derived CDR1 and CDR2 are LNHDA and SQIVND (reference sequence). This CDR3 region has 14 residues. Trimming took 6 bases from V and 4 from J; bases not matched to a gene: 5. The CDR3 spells CASRTTGGSYGYTF. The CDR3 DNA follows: TGTGCCAGTAGAACGACAGGGGGCTCCTATGGCTACACCTTC.

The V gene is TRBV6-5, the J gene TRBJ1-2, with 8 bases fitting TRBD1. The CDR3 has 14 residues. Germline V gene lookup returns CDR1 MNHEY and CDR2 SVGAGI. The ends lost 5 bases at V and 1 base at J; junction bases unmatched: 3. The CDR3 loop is CASSEGQGNYGYTF. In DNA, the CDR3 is TGTGCCAGCAGTGAAGGACAGGGTAACTATGGCTACACCTTC.

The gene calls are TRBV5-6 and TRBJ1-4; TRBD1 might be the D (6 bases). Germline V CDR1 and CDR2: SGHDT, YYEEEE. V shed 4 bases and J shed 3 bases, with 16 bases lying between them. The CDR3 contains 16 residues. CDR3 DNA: TGTGCCAGCAGCCCTAGGGCCAGGGGCCCTAATGAAAAACTGTTTTTT. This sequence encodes CASSPRARGPNEKLFF.

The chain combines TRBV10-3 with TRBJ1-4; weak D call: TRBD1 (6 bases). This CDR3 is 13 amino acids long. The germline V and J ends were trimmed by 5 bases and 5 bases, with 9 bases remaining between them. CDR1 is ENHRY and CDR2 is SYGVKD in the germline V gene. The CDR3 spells CAISRTENEKLFF. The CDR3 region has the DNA TGTGCCATCAGTCGGACAGAGAATGAAAAACTGTTTTTT.

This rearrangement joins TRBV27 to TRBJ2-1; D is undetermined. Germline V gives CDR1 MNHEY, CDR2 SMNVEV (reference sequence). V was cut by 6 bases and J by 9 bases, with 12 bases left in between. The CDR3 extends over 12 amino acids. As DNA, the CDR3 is TGTGCCAGCAGCTCCGCAGGTCTTGAGCAGTTCTTC. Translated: CASSSAGLEQFF.

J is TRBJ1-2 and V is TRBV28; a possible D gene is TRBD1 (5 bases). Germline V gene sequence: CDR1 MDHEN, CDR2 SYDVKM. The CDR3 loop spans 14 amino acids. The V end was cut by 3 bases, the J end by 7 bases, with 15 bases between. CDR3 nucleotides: TGTGCCAGCAGTTTTTTCCGACCGGGGGGTGGCTACACCTTC. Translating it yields CASSFFRPGGGYTF.

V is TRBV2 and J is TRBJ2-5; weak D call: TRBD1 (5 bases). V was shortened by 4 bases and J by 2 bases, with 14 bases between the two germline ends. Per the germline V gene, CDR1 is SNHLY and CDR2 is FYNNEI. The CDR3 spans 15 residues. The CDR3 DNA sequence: TGTGCCAGCAGTGGTCGGGCAGGGTTTCAAGAGACCCAGTACTTC. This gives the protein CASSGRAGFQETQYF.